The rows below give T cell receptor beta chains drawn from one sample of a study of cytomegalovirus exposure and HLA in healthy donors. Repertoires were generated with immunoSEQ multiplex PCR, while TCRdb's copy carries only in-frame clones and drops some. The sample has 65,000 or so clones; 60% to 80% are singletons. The specimen was PBMCs. These receptors were obtained from a man aged 25-40 years in good health and CMV-seronegative. Both conserved end residues are part of each CDR3. D genes are given only for firm matches. Size values are once, few and many counts, or a class for expanded clones, and some rows have none.

D gene,J gene,V gene,clone size,CDR3 protein,CDR3 DNA
TRBD1,TRBJ2-5,TRBV4-1,NA,CASSQLPGQVGEQYF,TGCGCCAGCAGCCAACTTCCGGGACAGGTCGGAGAGCAGTACTTC
TRBD2,TRBJ2-7,TRBV7-2,NA,CASSLRLADEQYF,TGTGCCAGCAGCTTACGCCTAGCGGACGAGCAGTACTTC
NA,TRBJ1-5,TRBV6-6,few,CASSSSTRSRQPQHF,TGTGCCAGCAGTTCCTCGACACGATCTCGTCAGCCCCAGCATTTT
TRBD1,TRBJ2-7,TRBV29-1,few,CSGGQGAYEQYF,TGCAGCGGGGGACAGGGAGCCTACGAGCAGTACTTC
NA,TRBJ2-7,TRBV19,NA,CASSGGNGYEQYF,TGTGCCAGTTCTGGGGGGAATGGCTACGAGCAGTACTTC
TRBD1,TRBJ1-1,TRBV7-9,NA,CASSASGTGVYTEAFF,TGTGCCAGCAGCGCATCCGGGACAGGGGTTTACACTGAAGCTTTCTTT
NA,TRBJ1-2,TRBV7-8,NA,CASSTSQGGYGYTF,TGTGCCAGCAGCACCTCACAGGGCGGGTATGGCTACACCTTC
TRBD2,TRBJ2-3,TRBV13,NA,CASSLAVPSTDTQYF,TGTGCCAGCAGCCTAGCGGTTCCTAGCACAGATACGCAGTATTTT
NA,TRBJ2-7,TRBV7-9,few,CASSLSEVEDPYEQYF,TGTGCCAGCAGCCTCTCGGAGGTCGAGGACCCTTACGAGCAGTACTTC
NA,TRBJ2-3,TRBV4-1,NA,CASSQGSGDTQYF,TGCGCCAGCAGCCAAGGGTCTGGCGATACGCAGTATTTT
NA,TRBJ2-7,TRBV6-5,NA,CASSYRVPSAAYEQYF,TGTGCCAGCAGTTACAGGGTCCCTAGCGCCGCCTACGAGCAGTACTTC
TRBD1,TRBJ1-1,TRBV11-2,NA,CASRTLQGSEGEAFF,TGTGCCAGCAGAACACTACAGGGGTCGGAAGGTGAAGCTTTCTTT
TRBD1,TRBJ1-6,TRBV6-5,NA,CASSGGYRGIPLHF,TGTGCCAGCAGTGGGGGGTACAGGGGGATACCCCTCCACTTT
TRBD1,TRBJ2-3,TRBV7-3,NA,CASSLTWGQDTQYF,TGTGCCAGCAGCTTAACGTGGGGACAGGATACGCAGTATTTT
NA,TRBJ2-3,TRBV9,few,CASSPLGGQGTDTQYF,TGTGCCAGCAGCCCCCTTGGGGGCCAGGGCACAGATACGCAGTATTTT
NA,TRBJ1-6,TRBV16,once,CASSPPGDSYNSPLHF,TGTGCCAGCAGCCCGCCAGGGGACTCCTATAATTCACCCCTCCACTTT
TRBD1,TRBJ2-2,TRBV7-7,NA,CASTSDTGGTGELFF,TGTGCCAGCACGTCAGACACAGGGGGCACCGGGGAGCTGTTTTTT
TRBD2,TRBJ2-2,TRBV4-1,NA,CASSQVGLAANTGELFF,TGCGCCAGCAGCCAAGTGGGACTAGCGGCCAACACCGGGGAGCTGTTTTTT
NA,TRBJ2-3,TRBV18,NA,CASSQAVDTDTQYF,TGTGCCAGCTCACAGGCGGTGGACACAGATACGCAGTATTTT
NA,TRBJ1-1,TRBV23-1,NA,CASSQLNAVGLNTEAFF,TGCGCCAGCAGTCAATTGAATGCGGTGGGTTTGAACACTGAAGCTTTCTTT
NA,TRBJ1-6,TRBV2,NA,CASKLEASAYNSPLHF,TGTGCCAGCAAGTTGGAGGCATCCGCCTATAATTCACCCCTCCACTTT
TRBD1,TRBJ1-2,TRBV5-1,few,CASSRLRDSFSYGYTF,TGCGCCAGCAGTCGACTCCGGGACAGCTTTTCCTATGGCTACACCTTC
NA,TRBJ2-6,TRBV7-9,NA,CASSLWRGSSGANVLTF,TGTGCCAGCAGCCTATGGAGGGGATCCTCTGGGGCCAACGTCCTGACTTTC